This TCR beta chain was found in a study of cytomegalovirus exposure and HLA in healthy donors (dated by TCRdb to about 2017). At the level of the whole study: An earlier analysis of a few hundred of the donors reported 250 to 350 Gb of sequence data and around 110 million unique TCR beta sequences obtained from about 170 million T cells. An early release that covered several hundred HLA-typed donors contained about 300 gigabases of sequencing data and some 87 million unique TCR sequences. The genetic ancestry cluster associated with self-reported Caucasian donors included roughly four fifths of the approximately 430 genotyped donors. The aim of the study was to test whether cataloging public T cell receptors could identify signatures of past pathogen exposure. The study used immunosequencing to profile the T cell repertoires of 666 subjects and linked those repertoires to cytomegalovirus serostatus. Besides the first cohort of around 700 subjects, a separate validation cohort made up of roughly 130 different subjects was used. High-throughput TCR immunosequencing, statistical association of individual TCRs with disease status, and machine learning were combined to predict cytomegalovirus infection status. In a later analysis, previously published TCR beta repertoires from several hundred donors were re-analyzed and high-resolution HLA genotyping was added so that TCR occurrence patterns could be studied. Rather than drawing on any new phenotypic data, the later analysis identified candidate immune exposures from TCR beta sequences and the way those sequences occurred across donors. An earlier analysis of approximately 630 of the donors applied high-throughput TCR beta sequencing to assess whether each TCR beta V gene segment acted as functional or pseudogenic. Donor age, sex, ethnicity and CMV serostatus were compiled alongside the repertoire data. A later genetic analysis took genome-wide SNP genotypes for about 55% of the 666 donors and used that subset as a discovery cohort. Every discovery cohort repertoire had been produced on one sequencing platform. Both class I and class II loci were covered by HLA typing, at four-digit resolution. The number of donors typed differed by locus, with roughly 629-640 for A, B, C, DRB1 and DQB1, 522 for DQA1, under 610 for DPA1, and around 460 for DPB1. Four or five DR-DQ haplotypes were handled as single units for association and clustering, since linkage in the cohort was strong. Among roughly 400 genotyped donors of the cohort, an average of around 250,000 unique TCR beta nucleotide sequences was sequenced per donor, of which about 18% were non-productive. General conclusions and limits of the study: HLA typing was unavailable for some donors at each locus, so association tests used only the typed subset. A later genetic analysis associated a missense DCLRE1C variant with V-gene and J-gene trimming of TCR beta chains, and an independent cohort replicated the association. According to the authors, the approach could potentially be generalized to other disease states and immunological phenotypes. Correlated functional status among segregating V segments might be attributable to linkage disequilibrium, but an unknown experimental factor could not be ruled out. Some IMGT-functional V segments, including TRBV6-2 and TRBV6-3, could not be told apart with the 87-base-pair reads, so those segments were excluded. According to a later analysis, parvovirus B19, influenza, CMV and Epstein-Barr virus appeared linked to several top co-occurrence clusters. A later analysis associated about 17,000 TCR beta sequences with specific HLA alleles at a false discovery rate of 0.05. A further reported finding was that TCR beta sequences accurately predicted the HLA-A and HLA-B alleles for most subjects in the first cohort. About 17 rarely observed V segments, including chromosome 9 orphons, were excluded from the earlier analysis of about 500 of the donors because counts were too low. A cluster of highly shared sequence variants was judged likely to represent a technical artifact of the sequencing pipeline. Assigning TCR associations to individual alleles was difficult when HLA alleles, especially DR and DQ, strongly co-occurred. Most TCR sequences were seen in very few donors, while some public TCRs were found in many individuals. In an earlier analysis of 500 to 650 of the donors, most TCR beta V segments appeared in productive rearrangements about 87% or about 30% of the time, broadly matching IMGT annotations. The study listed 170 or so TCR beta chains as associated with cytomegalovirus. Immune exposure information for the cohort was limited to CMV serostatus. Three of the identified cytomegalovirus-associated TCR beta chains were confirmed in vitro to be specific for cytomegalovirus antigens. A later analysis found that TCR association rates varied across HLA loci, with DRB1 alleles showing the most associated TCRs and HLA-C alleles the fewest. A later analysis found that HLA-associated TCR beta chains were more clonally expanded and had lower generation probabilities than equally common non-associated chains. Roughly uniform sequencing depth across donors was assumed in presence/absence analyses, although this assumption may not hold. The classifier was reported to diagnose cytomegalovirus status with high specificity and sensitivity in both the original cohort and the validation cohort. Only TCR beta chains were sequenced in this cohort, and the absence of alpha or paired-chain data limited detectable features. Compared with the roughly 700-donor mean, donors in an Asian-associated ancestry cluster had fewer N-insertions in productive TCRs, according to a later genetic analysis. According to a later analysis, most CMV-associated TCR beta chains appeared to be HLA-restricted, and the HLA associations seemed to be driven largely by CMV exposure.

Details on this clone: Its antigen is still unknown. Base quality data are lacking; no much larger clone is found one base away.

The CDR3 numbers 12 residues from cysteine through phenylalanine. The only DNA kept is the CDR3, 36 bases in frame from the first base. CDR1 and CDR2, looked up from the germline V gene (reference sequence), are PRHDT and FYEKMQ. V loses 5 bases of germline sequence and J loses 7 bases, and the interval between the two ends is 11 bases. To prepare the library, the immunoSEQ multiplex PCR assay was applied. A mixture of 60 forward primers for TCR Vbeta segments and 13 reverse primers for TCR Jbeta segments was used in the multiplex PCR. Amplification of the CDR3 region of rearranged TCR beta genes was performed with a multiplex PCR assay on genomic DNA. The amplified TCR beta libraries were sequenced on the Illumina HiSeq System as 87-base-pair reads. Per the source publication's procedure: A later analysis tallied tens of millions of unique TCR beta chains across the approximately 670 repertoires, and about 12 million of those chains were shared by two or more donors. To remove PCR and sequencing errors, raw reads were error-corrected and collapsed into unique sequences using a nearest-neighbor algorithm that merged closely related sequences. CDR3 sequences were aligned to IMGT reference sequences to assign V, D and J gene segments. For a sequence to be retained, at least a six-nucleotide match to both a V gene segment and a J gene segment was required. A rearrangement was called productive if the CDR3 had no stop codons and remained in frame with V and J, and every other rearrangement was called non-productive. CDR3 was defined according to IMGT convention as the region running from the second conserved V-encoded cysteine to the conserved J-encoded phenylalanine. The earlier analysis of some 580 of the donors excluded any sequence lacking an unambiguous match to a single V gene segment. An earlier analysis of over 450 of the donors classified V segments as functional when productive rearrangements were above 56.7% and as segregating when the standard deviation between donors was above 5%. A statistical classification framework was built for diagnosing cytomegalovirus status from the catalog of TCR beta chain sequences. In a later analysis, V and J genes were assigned by comparing TCR nucleotide sequences against IMGT/GENE-DB human TR gene sequences. The TCRdist pipeline was used in a later analysis to assign CDR3 sequences and most-parsimonious VDJ recombination scenarios. In a later analysis, each TCR beta chain was defined by its CDR3 amino acid sequence together with its V-gene family, and reads without a unique V-gene family were excluded. A later analysis removed nearly 600 highly shared, low-generation-probability nucleotide sequences to deal with suspected cross-contamination and a sequencing artifact. For each public chain, a later analysis derived a clonal expansion index from normalized ranks of inferred template counts within each repertoire. Generation probabilities in a later analysis came from a VDJ recombination model fitted to out-of-frame rearrangements, and those results were checked against IGoR. In a later analysis, TCR-TCR, TCR-HLA and TCR-CMV co-occurrence was scored with hypergeometric tests, and a repertoire-size bias correction was applied to TCR pairs. To estimate false discovery rates, a later analysis permuted the HLA or CMV assignments 20 times. In a later analysis, co-occurring TCRs were grouped with DBSCAN, and TCRdist sequence similarity was added when clustering was performed within HLA-allele-positive subsets. For co-occurrence clustering, repertoires with fewer than 30,000 or more than 120,000 public chains were excluded, along with roughly 5 repertoires with anomalous nucleotide sharing. The immuneACCESS repertoire file appears here via TCRdb, limited to in-frame rearrangements. These files lack a portion of the clones; in checked studies, under half of the deficit traces to unresolved V genes, and the cause of the others is not known. That table is the source of V, J and clone size, and D and trimming were worked out from the DNA. For this sample the table gives approximately 50,000 clones, of which 83% were detected only once. The ten top clones hold 4.3% of the sample.

In total, 666 healthy bone marrow donors made up the cohort. At the time of sampling, all cohort members were nominally healthy, though unrecorded immune exposures were likely present. The donor was CMV seronegative and belonged to the group of under 400 seronegative cohort members. Every donor gave a peripheral blood sample, and the peripheral blood mononuclear cells from that sample were used for TCR beta sequencing. The Qiagen DNeasy Blood Extraction Kit was used to extract genomic DNA from the blood cell samples. This receptor was obtained from a man aged 25-45 years in good health and CMV-seronegative. The receptor chain draws on TRBV13 and TRBJ1-1; the D gene lacks a confident call. Sequencing was carried out using PBMCs. The CDR3 protein: CASSLERYEAFF. The DNA reads TGTGCCAGCAGCCTCGAGAGATATGAAGCTTTCTTT.